The clone carrying this TCR beta chain appeared a few times. Its antigen is still unknown. This specimen belongs to a study of cytomegalovirus exposure and HLA in healthy donors. Study conclusions and caveats: HLA alleles were associated with some 16,000 TCR beta sequences in a later analysis at 0.05 false discovery rate. In a later analysis, an Asian-associated ancestry cluster reportedly showed fewer N-insertions than the roughly 650-donor mean. In a later analysis, most CMV-associated TCR beta chains appeared HLA-restricted.

The PCR employed 60 Vbeta primers together with 13 Jbeta primers. Method: immunoSEQ multiplex PCR; TCRdb's copy keeps in-frame clones and lacks some. The sample yields about 150,000 clones, approximately 81% seen once. Sample: PBMCs. The sequence was obtained from a middle-aged woman in good health and CMV-seropositive.

The CDR3 nucleotides are TGTGCCGCCCAGAAGGGGCTTTCTCATAATTCACCCCTCCACTTT. Amino acid sequence: CAAQKGLSHNSPLHF. The chain recombines TRBV30 with TRBJ1-6; perhaps TRBD1 as D (5 bases). CDR3 length equals 15 residues. V was shortened by 8 bases and J by 5 bases, with 19 bases between the two germline ends. Germline assignment: CDR1 GTSNPN and CDR2 SVGIG (reference sequence).